Shown below are 18 T cell receptor beta chains from a single sample sequenced in a study of early T cells in non-severe SARS-CoV-2 infection. TCRdb re-called the 5' RACE reads through MiXCR, storing one row per CDR3 protein. Of over 55,000 distinct CDR3 sequences detected, about 8.4% appear once; the ten largest clones hold roughly 3.5%. Sequencing was carried out using whole blood. The source of these receptors is an adult who was a healthcare worker with PCR-confirmed SARS-CoV-2 infection or an uninfected control (not recorded which).

This sequence joins TRBV4-2 and TRBJ1-2; the D is unclear. The CDR3 covers 13 residues. Germline V gene data show CDR1 as LGHNA and CDR2 as YNFKEQ. V was pared by 4 bases and J by 7 bases, with 13 bases between. The CDR3 protein is CASSLQVRGGYTF. The DNA of the CDR3 is TGTGCCAGCAGCCTTCAAGTCCGCGGTGGCTACACCTTC.

This clonotype was recorded at least ten times. The chain is built from TRBV11-2 and TRBJ1-2; D remains ambiguous. Trimming cost V 5 bases and J 7 bases, with 14 bases left between them. Germline-derived CDR1 and CDR2 are SGHAT and FQNNGV. The CDR3 loop spans 13 amino acids. The CDR3 DNA follows: TGTGCCAGCAGCCGGACCTTTCTCGGTGGCTACACCTTC. Translated: CASSRTFLGGYTF.

This clonotype has just a few counts. The chain employs TRBV7-3 and TRBJ2-3; tentative D call: TRBD1 (6 bases). Germline V gives CDR1 SGHTA, CDR2 FQGTGA. The CDR3 length is 20 residues. Trimming left V 0 bases short and J 0 bases short, with 22 bases between. CDR3 DNA: TGTGCCAGCAGCTTAACGGGGAATGGGGGCGGAGTGGGCAGCACAGATACGCAGTATTTT. Its translation: CASSLTGNGGGVGSTDTQYF.

This clonotype was seen a few times. The genes are TRBV4-2 and TRBJ2-1; 13 bases align to TRBD2. Germline CDR1 reads LGHNA; CDR2 reads YNFKEQ. The CDR3 length is 17 residues. The J segment lost 8 bases and the V segment lost 1 base, leaving 8 bases of the junction unmatched. The chain's CDR3 is CASSQAPGTSGNDEQFF. The CDR3 region has the DNA TGTGCCAGCAGCCAAGCACCCGGGACTAGCGGGAACGATGAGCAGTTCTTC.

V gene TRBV15 combines with J gene TRBJ2-7, with 10 bases fitting TRBD1. The CDR3 is made up of 15 amino acids. V dropped 0 bases and J dropped 6; count of bases not matched to a gene: 5. CDR1 and CDR2 (germline): LNHNV, YYDKDF (reference sequence). This CDR3 reads CATSRDPTGGSEQYF. CDR3 DNA: TGTGCCACCAGCAGAGACCCGACAGGGGGCAGCGAGCAGTACTTC.

The sample holds a few counts of this clonotype. CDR3 DNA sequence: TGTGCCAGCAGTCCGCAGGGGGCAGCGGGCTACACCTTC. Translating gives CASSPQGAAGYTF. The chain combines TRBV6-2 or TRBV6-3 with TRBJ1-2; 8 bases agree with TRBD1. Unmatched junction bases numbered 7, after V lost 5 bases and J lost 8 bases. Germline assignment: CDR1 MNHEY and CDR2 SVGEGT. The CDR3 contains 13 residues.

The sample holds many counts of this clonotype. J is TRBJ2-2 and V is TRBV20-1, with D possibly being TRBD2 (5 bases). This CDR3 comprises 14 residues. Germline loops: CDR1 DFQATT, CDR2 SNEGSKA (reference sequence). Trimming cost V 5 bases and J 1 base, with 11 bases left between them. The CDR3 reads CSASGGLNTGELFF. The CDR3 DNA reads TGCAGTGCTTCTGGAGGCTTGAACACCGGGGAGCTGTTTTTT.

This clonotype was counted only a few times. The chain has TRBV7-9 and TRBJ2-2; D remains unclear. V was trimmed by 5 bases and J by 4 bases, leaving 8 bases between them. The CDR3 consists of 13 residues. The germline V gene encodes CDR1 SEHNR and CDR2 FQNEAQ (reference sequence). The CDR3 sequence is CASSPALTGELFF. In DNA form, the CDR3 reads TGTGCCAGCAGCCCCGCCCTCACCGGGGAGCTGTTTTTT.

The V and J genes are TRBV10-2 and TRBJ1-2; tentatively, D is TRBD1 (5 bases). Germline loops: CDR1 WSHSY, CDR2 SAAADI. This CDR3 comprises 13 residues. The germline V and J ends were trimmed by 1 base and 4 bases, with 7 bases remaining between them. The chain's CDR3 is CASSEYRSYGYTF. The CDR3 DNA follows: TGCGCCAGCAGTGAGTACAGGTCCTATGGCTACACCTTC.

This clonotype was counted many times. For the CDR3, the DNA is TGCAGCGTTAAGGGCCAGGGGGACGGCTACACCTTC. It codes for CSVKGQGDGYTF. V and J are TRBV29-1 and TRBJ1-2; 7 bases match TRBD1. This CDR3 has 12 amino acids. Germline values: CDR1 SQVTM, CDR2 ANQGSEA. V dropped 5 bases and J dropped 8; count of bases not matched to a gene: 8.

The chain combines TRBV18 with TRBJ1-2, with TRBD1 as a possible D gene (6 bases). Trimming removed 3 bases from V and 6 bases from J, with 8 bases in between. The V gene's germline CDR1 is KGHSH and CDR2 LQKENI. CDR3 length: 12 residues. The CDR3 is CASSPNRDGYTF. DNA for the CDR3: TGTGCCAGCTCACCGAACAGGGATGGCTACACCTTC.

The chain employs TRBV2 and TRBJ2-5; D is ambiguous. Deletions cut 6 bases from V and 1 base from J, with 18 bases between. The length of the CDR3 is 16 residues. CDR1 and CDR2 from the germline V gene are SNHLY and FYNNEI. CDR3: CASSPDALTGQETQYF. Here the CDR3 DNA reads TGTGCCAGCAGCCCCGACGCACTTACGGGCCAAGAGACCCAGTACTTC.

This clonotype came up many times. J is TRBJ1-6 and V is TRBV2; 8 bases are shared with TRBD1. Unmatched junction bases numbered 0, after V lost 2 bases and J lost 9 bases. Germline assignment: CDR1 SNHLY and CDR2 FYNNEI. This CDR3 is 13 amino acids long. The CDR3 bases are TGTGCCAGCAGTGAACAGGGGGCTTCACCCCTCCACTTT. This sequence encodes CASSEQGASPLHF.

This clonotype was found many times. V usage is TRBV2 and J usage is TRBJ2-3, with D unclear. The CDR3 has 13 amino acids. CDR1 and CDR2 from the germline V gene are SNHLY and FYNNEI. Deletions cut 7 bases from V and 3 bases from J, with 11 bases between. This chain's CDR3 is CASIEGLTDTQYF. DNA for the CDR3: TGTGCCAGCATCGAAGGGCTTACAGATACGCAGTATTTT.

This clonotype was seen many times. The chain has TRBV4-1 and TRBJ2-1; perhaps TRBD1 as D (6 bases). The CDR3 contains 15 residues. Germline V lookup: CDR1 MGHRA, CDR2 YSYEKL. V shed 4 bases and J shed 0 bases, with 10 bases lying between them. CDR3 in amino acids: CASSPDRSSYNEQFF. The CDR3 bases are TGCGCCAGCAGCCCCGACAGGAGCTCCTACAATGAGCAGTTCTTC.

The chain uses TRBV12-3 or TRBV12-4 and TRBJ2-2; D not resolved. The CDR3 consists of 15 residues. V lost 6 bases to trimming and J lost 0 bases, with 11 bases between them. CDR3 DNA: TGTGCCAGCAGCGGGTGGGGTACGAACACCGGGGAGCTGTTTTTT. Amino acids: CASSGWGTNTGELFF.

This clonotype was observed at least ten times. The gene calls are TRBV28 and TRBJ1-6, with a weak D call TRBD1 (6 bases). Germline assignment: CDR1 MDHEN and CDR2 SYDVKM. The CDR3 loop spans 15 amino acids. Trimming stripped 6 bases from V and 10 bases from J, with 19 bases between. CDR3 loop: CASRLPQTGRSPLHF. The DNA of the CDR3 is TGTGCCAGCAGACTGCCCCAAACAGGGAGATCACCCCTCCACTTT.

This clonotype has at least ten counts. The chain carries TRBV7-2 and TRBJ2-7; the D call may be TRBD1 or TRBD2 (6 bases each). Germline CDR1 and CDR2: SGHTA and FQGNSA. This CDR3 is 13 amino acids long. Trimming took off 3 bases at V and 5 bases at J, with 11 bases between the two ends. The CDR3 is CASSLGGRDEQYF. In nucleotides, the CDR3 is TGTGCCAGCAGCTTGGGGGGCCGGGACGAGCAGTACTTC.